Listed here are 5 T cell receptor beta chains from one sample, sequenced in a study of blood T cell repertoires in COVID-19. The data were produced by immunoSEQ multiplex PCR, yet TCRdb's version contains in-frame clones alone and is incomplete. The sample lists 90,000 to 140,000 clones, about three quarters occurring once. The sample was peripheral blood. The receptors here all came from a woman aged 65 to 85 with acute or convalescent COVID-19.

The chain carries TRBV6-6 and TRBJ2-7; 10 bases align to TRBD2. Germline CDR1 MNHNY, CDR2 SVGAGI (reference sequence). This CDR3 region has 16 residues. J was trimmed by 0 bases and V by 1 base; bases with no gene match: 3. CDR3 region: CASSYYQRGGSYEQYF. DNA for the CDR3: TGTGCCAGCAGTTACTATCAGCGGGGGGGCTCCTACGAGCAGTACTTC.

The chain recombines TRBV7-9 with TRBJ2-5, with TRBD2 identical over 12 bases. The trim removed 3 bases at V and 1 base at J, leaving 3 bases unmatched. The CDR3 is made up of 16 amino acids. CDR1 and CDR2 from the germline V gene are SEHNR and FQNEAQ (reference sequence). CDR3 loop: CASSLTSGGLQETQYF. The DNA for the CDR3 is TGTGCCAGCAGCTTGACTAGCGGGGGACTCCAAGAGACCCAGTACTTC.

This chain links TRBV7-9 with TRBJ2-3; 9 bases are shared with TRBD1. Germline assignment: CDR1 SEHNR and CDR2 FQNEAQ (reference sequence). The CDR3 length is 17 residues. V lost 1 base, J lost 6 bases, and 11 bases stayed unmatched. This CDR3 is CASSLDSGTGSGDTQYF. The CDR3 nucleotides read TGTGCCAGCAGCTTAGATTCTGGGACAGGGAGTGGGGATACGCAGTATTTT.

The rearrangement links TRBV7-8 to TRBJ2-7; 8 bases align to TRBD1. The germline V gene has CDR1 SGHVS and CDR2 FQNEAQ. V lost 1 base and J lost 6; bases outside the gene matches: 2. The CDR3 length is 13 residues. The CDR3 DNA sequence: TGTGCCAGCAGCTTAGGGACAGGGCGCGAGCAGTACTTC. It is translated as CASSLGTGREQYF.

The J gene is TRBJ1-3, the V gene TRBV3-1 (or the pseudogene TRBV3-2), with D possibly being TRBD1 (6 bases). Trimming cost V 4 bases and J 4 bases, with 14 bases left between them. This CDR3 region has 15 residues. The germline V gene has CDR1 LGHDT and CDR2 YNNKEL (reference sequence). The CDR3 loop is CASSPAQGVGNTIYF. CDR3 nucleotide sequence: TGTGCCAGCAGCCCGGCACAGGGAGTCGGAAACACCATATATTTT.